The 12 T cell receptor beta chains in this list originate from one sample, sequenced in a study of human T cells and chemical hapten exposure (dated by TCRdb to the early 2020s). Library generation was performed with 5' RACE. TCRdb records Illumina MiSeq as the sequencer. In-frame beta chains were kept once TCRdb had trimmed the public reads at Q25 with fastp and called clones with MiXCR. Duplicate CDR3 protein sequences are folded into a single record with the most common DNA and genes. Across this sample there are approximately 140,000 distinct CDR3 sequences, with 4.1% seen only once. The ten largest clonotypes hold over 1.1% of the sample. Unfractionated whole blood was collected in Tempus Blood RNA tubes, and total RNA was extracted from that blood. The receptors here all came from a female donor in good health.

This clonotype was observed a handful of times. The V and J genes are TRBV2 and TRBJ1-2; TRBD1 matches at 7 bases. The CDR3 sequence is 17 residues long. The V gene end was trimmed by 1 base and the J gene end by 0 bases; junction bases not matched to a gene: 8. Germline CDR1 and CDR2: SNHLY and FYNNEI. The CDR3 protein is CASSEGFGTAANYGYTF. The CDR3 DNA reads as TGTGCCAGCAGTGAAGGATTTGGGACAGCGGCTAACTATGGCTACACCTTC.

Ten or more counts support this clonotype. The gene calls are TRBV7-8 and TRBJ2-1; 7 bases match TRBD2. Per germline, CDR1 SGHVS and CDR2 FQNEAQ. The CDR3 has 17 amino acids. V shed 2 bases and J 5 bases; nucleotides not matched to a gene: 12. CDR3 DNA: TGTGCCAGCAGCTTATATACTAGTGCGGGGGTACACAATGAGCAGTTCTTC. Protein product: CASSLYTSAGVHNEQFF.

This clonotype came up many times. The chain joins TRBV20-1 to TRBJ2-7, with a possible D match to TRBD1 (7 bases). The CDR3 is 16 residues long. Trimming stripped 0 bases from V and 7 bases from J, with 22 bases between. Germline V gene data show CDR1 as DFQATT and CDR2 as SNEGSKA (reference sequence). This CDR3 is CSARDPIRGVSGEQYF. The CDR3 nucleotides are TGCAGTGCTAGAGACCCAATCAGGGGGGTTTCGGGGGAGCAGTACTTC.

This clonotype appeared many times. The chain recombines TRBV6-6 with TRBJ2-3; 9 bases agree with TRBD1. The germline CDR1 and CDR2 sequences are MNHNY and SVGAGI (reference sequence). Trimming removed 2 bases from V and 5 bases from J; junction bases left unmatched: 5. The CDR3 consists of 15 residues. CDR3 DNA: TGTGCCAGCAGTTACGGGACAGGGTTTGAAGATACGCAGTATTTT. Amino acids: CASSYGTGFEDTQYF.

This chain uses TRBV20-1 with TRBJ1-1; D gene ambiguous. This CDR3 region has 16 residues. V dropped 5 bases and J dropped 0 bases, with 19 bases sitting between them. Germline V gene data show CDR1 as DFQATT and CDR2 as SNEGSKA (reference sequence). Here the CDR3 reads CSAPLTAVPMNTEAFF. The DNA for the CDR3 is TGCAGTGCTCCCCTTACAGCGGTCCCCATGAACACTGAAGCTTTCTTT.

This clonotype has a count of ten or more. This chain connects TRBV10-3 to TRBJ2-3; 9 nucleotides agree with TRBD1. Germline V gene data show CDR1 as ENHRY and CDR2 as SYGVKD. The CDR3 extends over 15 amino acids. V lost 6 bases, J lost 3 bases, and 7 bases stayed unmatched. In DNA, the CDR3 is TGTGCCATCAGCCCCGGGACAGGGCCAACAGATACGCAGTATTTT. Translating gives CAISPGTGPTDTQYF.

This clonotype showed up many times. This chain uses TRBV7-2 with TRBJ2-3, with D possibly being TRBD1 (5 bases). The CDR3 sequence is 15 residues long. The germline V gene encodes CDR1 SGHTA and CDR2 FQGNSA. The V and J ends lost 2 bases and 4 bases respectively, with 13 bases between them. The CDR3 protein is CASSLPHRLPDTQYF. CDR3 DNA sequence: TGTGCCAGCAGCTTACCTCACAGGCTCCCAGATACGCAGTATTTT.

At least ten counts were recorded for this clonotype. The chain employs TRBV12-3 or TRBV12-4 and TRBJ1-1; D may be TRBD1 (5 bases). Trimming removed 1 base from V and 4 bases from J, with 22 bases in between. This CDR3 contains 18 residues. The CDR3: CASSLVLRETARGTEAFF. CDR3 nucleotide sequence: TGTGCCAGCAGTTTAGTTCTTAGGGAGACAGCTCGGGGCACTGAAGCTTTCTTT.

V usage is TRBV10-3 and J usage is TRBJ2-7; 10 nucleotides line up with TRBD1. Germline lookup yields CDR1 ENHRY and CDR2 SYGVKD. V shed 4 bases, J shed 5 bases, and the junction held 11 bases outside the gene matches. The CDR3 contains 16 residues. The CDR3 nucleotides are TGTGCCATCAGTGGAGCCACCGGGACAGGGGAGCACGAGCAGTACTTC. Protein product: CAISGATGTGEHEQYF.

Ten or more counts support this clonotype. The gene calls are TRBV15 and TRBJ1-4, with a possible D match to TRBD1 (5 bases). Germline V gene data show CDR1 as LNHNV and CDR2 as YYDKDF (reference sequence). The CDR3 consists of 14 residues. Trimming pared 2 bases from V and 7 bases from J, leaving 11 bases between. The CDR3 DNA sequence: TGTGCCACCAGCAGACCATTGACAGCTGAAAAACTGTTTTTT. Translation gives CATSRPLTAEKLFF.

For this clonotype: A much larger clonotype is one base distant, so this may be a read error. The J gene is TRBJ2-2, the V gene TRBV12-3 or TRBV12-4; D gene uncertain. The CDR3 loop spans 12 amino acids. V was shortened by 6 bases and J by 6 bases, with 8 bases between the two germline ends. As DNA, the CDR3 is TGTGCCAGCAGCCGATCGCCCGGGGAGCTGTTTTTT. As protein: CASSRSPGELFF.

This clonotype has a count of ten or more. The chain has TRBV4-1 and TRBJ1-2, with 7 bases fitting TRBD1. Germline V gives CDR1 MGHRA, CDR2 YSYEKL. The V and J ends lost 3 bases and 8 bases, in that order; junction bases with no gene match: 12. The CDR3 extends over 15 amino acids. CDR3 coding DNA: TGCGCCAGCAGCCATCGCCGAACTCAGGGGGAAGGCTACACCTTC. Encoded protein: CASSHRRTQGEGYTF.